This T cell receptor beta chain was profiled in a study of blood T cell repertoires in COVID-19. Study-wide context: COVID-19 samples collected from the United States, Italy and Spain covered acute and convalescent phases.

The authors' processing: Amplification with reference gene primers provided the estimates of nucleated cell counts. This table comes from immunoSEQ multiplex PCR, and its TCRdb copy is limited to in-frame clones, with some not included. That table is the source of V, J and clone size, and D and trimming were worked out from the DNA. The table shows fewer than 150,000 clones, with approximately 85% occurring only once. Trimming cost V 6 bases and J 1 base, with 9 bases left between them. The CDR3 sequence is 13 residues long. The germline CDR1 and CDR2 sequences are LNHNV and YYDKDF (reference sequence).

This clonotype originated in a man aged 45-65 years with acute or convalescent COVID-19. Sequencing input: peripheral blood. The genes are TRBV15 and TRBJ1-2, with a tentative D call TRBD1 (6 bases). CDR3 protein: CATRQGNNYGYTF. The CDR3 nucleotides are TGTGCCACCAGGCAGGGGAATAACTATGGCTACACCTTC. Full variable domain (missing parts from reference TRBV15 and TRBJ1-2): DAMVIQNPRYQVTQFGKPVTLSCSQTLNHNVMYWYQQKSSQAPKLLFHYYDKDFNNEADTPDNFQSRRPNTSFCFLDIRSPGLGDTAMYLCATRQGNNYGYTFGSGTRLTVV.